The next 31 T cell receptor beta chains were all read from a single sample in a study of T cell repertoires in cytomegalovirus infection. TCRdb redid the calling of the reads with MiXCR, one entry per CDR3 protein. Of fewer than 550,000 distinct CDR3 sequences in the sample, 11% were seen once. Sample: PBMCs. These receptor sequences come from a human donor in good health (CMV status not recorded). Some clones in this sample may be carry-over from other donors' samples.

This clonotype was seen ten or more times. The chain employs TRBV7-8 and TRBJ1-1, with D unclear. Trimming removed 0 bases at V and 1 base at J, with 18 bases between. CDR3 size: 18 residues. CDR1 is SGHVS, CDR2 FQNEAQ, per germline. CDR3 bases: TGTGCCAGCAGCTTAGCTATGTGGAACGTGGATTCGAACACTGAAGCTTTCTTT. It encodes CASSLAMWNVDSNTEAFF.

This chain links TRBV12-5 with TRBJ1-1; TRBD1 is a possible D gene (6 bases). The CDR3 spans 15 residues. Germline CDR1 is LGHNT and CDR2 is FRNRAP. Trimming took 0 bases from V and 1 from J, leaving 9 bases between them. The CDR3 protein is CASGLVVGANTEAFF. CDR3 coding DNA: TGTGCTAGTGGTTTGGTGGTGGGGGCGAACACTGAAGCTTTCTTT.

The sample holds many counts of this clonotype. The chain uses TRBV7-9 and TRBJ1-1; D is possibly TRBD1 (5 bases). Germline V CDR1 and CDR2: SEHNR, FQNEAQ (reference sequence). The CDR3 is 14 residues long. V gave up 4 bases and J gave up 3 bases, with 12 bases separating them. The CDR3 DNA sequence: TGTGCCAGCAGCTCCCCGGGACGGTACACTGAAGCTTTCTTT. It translates to CASSSPGRYTEAFF. The complete variable domain, with remaining parts taken from reference TRBV7-9 and TRBJ1-1, reads DTGVSQNPRHKITKRGQNVTFRCDPISEHNRLYWYRQTLGQGPEFLTYFQNEAQLEKSRLLSDRFSAERPKGSFSTLEIQRTEQGDSAMYLCASSSPGRYTEAFFGQGTRLTVV.

This clonotype has at least ten counts. The rearrangement joins TRBV14 to TRBJ1-3; a weak D match, TRBD1 (6 bases). In germline, CDR1 is SGHDN, CDR2 FVKESK. CDR3 length equals 16 residues. V dropped 0 bases and J dropped 4 bases, with 13 bases sitting between them. For the CDR3, the DNA is TGTGCCAGCAGCCAAGATCGCGGGGGCCGGGGAAACACCATATATTTT. Protein: CASSQDRGGRGNTIYF.

This clonotype has ten or more counts. This chain uses TRBV7-7 with TRBJ2-5; possibly TRBD2 for D (6 bases). CDR1 SSHAT and CDR2 FNYEAQ come from the germline V gene (reference sequence). V lost 2 bases and J 2 bases, leaving 12 bases between the germline ends. This CDR3 is 15 amino acids long. Here the CDR3 reads CASSLNPRGQETQYF. The CDR3 coding sequence is TGTGCCAGCAGCTTAAATCCGCGGGGACAAGAGACCCAGTACTTC.

This clonotype turned up a few times. The V and J genes are TRBV28 and TRBJ2-7; D possibly corresponds to TRBD2 (6 bases). This CDR3 contains 12 residues. Germline V gene lookup returns CDR1 MDHEN and CDR2 SYDVKM. V was cut by 5 bases and J by 7 bases, with 12 bases left in between. CDR3: CASSGTFAEQYF. CDR3 DNA sequence: TGTGCCAGCAGTGGGACTTTCGCAGAGCAGTACTTC.

The chain links TRBV28 to TRBJ2-4; D is uncertain. V gave up 4 bases and J gave up 8 bases, with 15 bases separating them. Germline V gene lookup returns CDR1 MDHEN and CDR2 SYDVKM. The CDR3 is 14 residues long. CDR3 sequence reads: CASSSQDLRDIQYF. The CDR3 bases are TGTGCCAGCAGTTCCCAGGACCTCAGAGACATTCAGTACTTC.

CDR3 amino acids: CASSEGGSLGVQPQHF. In DNA form, the CDR3 reads TGTGCCAGTAGTGAGGGGGGGTCTTTAGGAGTTCAGCCCCAGCATTTT. The chain carries TRBV3-1 and TRBJ1-5, with D perhaps TRBD1 (6 bases). Germline V gives CDR1 LGHDT, CDR2 YNNKEL (reference sequence). Between the trimmed V and J ends, which lost 9 bases and 6 bases, there was a span of 24 bases. The CDR3 is 16 amino acids.

This clonotype was recorded at least ten times. The gene calls are TRBV6-6 and TRBJ2-4; 10 bases are a match to TRBD1. This CDR3 comprises 18 residues. CDR1 MNHNY and CDR2 SVGAGI come from the germline V gene (reference sequence). Trimming removed 5 bases from V and 2 bases from J; junction bases left unmatched: 12. The CDR3: CASSTRDRGRVTKNIQYF. The CDR3 coding sequence is TGTGCCAGCAGTACCCGGGACAGGGGCAGGGTAACCAAAAACATTCAGTACTTC.

On this clonotype: A much larger clone lies one base from this, so it may be a read error. The chain carries TRBV7-9 and TRBJ1-3; no clear D gene. The CDR3 length is 15 residues. Germline V gives CDR1 SEHNR, CDR2 FQNEAQ (reference sequence). The germline V and J ends were trimmed by 5 bases and 2 bases, with 13 bases remaining between them. The CDR3 DNA reads as TGTGCCAGCAGCCCAGGCCCTTTCCCTGGAAACACCATATATTTT. Its translation: CASSPGPFPGNTIYF.

This clonotype came up many times. The chain has TRBV12-3 or TRBV12-4 and TRBJ2-1; 7 bases align to TRBD2. Germline trimming cut 0 bases from V and 2 bases from J; bases unmatched to any gene: 1. This CDR3 region has 15 residues. This CDR3 is CASSLAGRTYNEQFF. Here the CDR3 DNA reads TGTGCCAGCAGTTTAGCCGGGAGGACCTACAATGAGCAGTTCTTC.

In DNA form, the CDR3 reads TGTGCCAGCCTACGCGACAGGGACACCGGGGAGCTGTTTTTT. Translating it yields CASLRDRDTGELFF. The J gene is TRBJ2-2, the V gene TRBV27; 7 bases are a match to TRBD1. CDR3 length: 14 amino acids. Trimming removed 8 bases from V and 3 bases from J; junction bases left unmatched: 6. Germline values: CDR1 MNHEY, CDR2 SMNVEV (reference sequence).

This clonotype has at least ten counts. The gene calls are TRBV19 and TRBJ2-5; TRBD2 agrees at 8 bases. CDR3 length: 14 residues. J lost 1 base, V lost 6 bases, and 4 bases had no gene match. Germline V gene data show CDR1 as LNHDA and CDR2 as SQIVND (reference sequence). CDR3 coding DNA: TGTGCCAGTAGCAGCGGGAGAGTCCAAGAGACCCAGTACTTC. Protein sequence: CASSSGRVQETQYF.

The chain couples TRBV20-1 to TRBJ2-1, with 10 nucleotides matching TRBD2. This CDR3 is 14 amino acids long. Losses at the gene ends were 4 bases for V and 9 bases for J; bases not matched to a gene: 9. Germline loops: CDR1 DFQATT, CDR2 SNEGSKA (reference sequence). CDR3 sequence reads: CSAKLAGVIGEQFF. The CDR3 DNA reads as TGCAGTGCTAAGCTAGCGGGAGTCATCGGTGAGCAGTTCTTC.

The sample holds a few counts of this clonotype. This chain joins TRBV19 and TRBJ1-5, with D hard to call. Germline CDR1 and CDR2: LNHDA and SQIVND (reference sequence). CDR3 size: 14 residues. V shed 7 bases and J shed 4 bases, with 14 bases lying between them. This CDR3 is CASTTLQVNQPQHF. CDR3 nucleotide sequence: TGTGCCAGTACTACCTTGCAGGTGAATCAGCCCCAGCATTTT.

The chain carries TRBV6-1 and TRBJ1-6, with TRBD1 as a possible D gene (6 bases). The V gene's germline CDR1 is MNHNS and CDR2 SASEGT. CDR3 length: 16 amino acids. V dropped 1 base and J dropped 10 bases, with 17 bases sitting between them. The CDR3, as DNA: TGTGCCAGCAGTGAAGAGGGGTTGGGGGCTAGCTCACCCCTCCACTTT. Residues: CASSEEGLGASSPLHF.

This clonotype was observed many times. This chain joins TRBV6-5 and TRBJ1-2, with D perhaps matching TRBD1 (5 bases). Trimming pared 2 bases from V and 2 bases from J, leaving 12 bases between. The CDR3 spans 15 residues. Germline V gives CDR1 MNHEY, CDR2 SVGAGI. DNA of the CDR3: TGTGCCAGCAGTTACGGGGGGGGAGGGAACTATGGCTACACCTTC. It specifies CASSYGGGGNYGYTF.

This clonotype was found many times. The genes are TRBV7-9 and TRBJ2-3; 13 bases match TRBD2. V shed 3 bases and J 7 bases; nucleotides not matched to a gene: 7. The length of the CDR3 is 16 residues. Germline V lookup: CDR1 SEHNR, CDR2 FQNEAQ (reference sequence). CDR3 protein: CASSFPTSGGAYTQYF. CDR3 nucleotides: TGTGCCAGCAGCTTTCCTACTAGCGGGGGGGCCTATACGCAGTATTTT.

This clonotype was counted between two and nine times. This chain connects TRBV24-1 to TRBJ2-7; possibly TRBD1 for D (6 bases). V was shortened by 3 bases and J by 4 bases, with 9 bases between the two germline ends. The V gene's germline CDR1 is KGHDR and CDR2 SFDVKD. The CDR3 contains 13 residues. CDR3: CATSDPRGYEQYF. The CDR3 nucleotides are TGTGCCACCAGTGATCCCAGGGGATACGAGCAGTACTTC.

At least ten counts were recorded for this clonotype. The chain links TRBV5-4 to TRBJ1-2, with 10 nucleotides matching TRBD1. Looked up from germline, CDR1 is SGHNT and CDR2 is YYREEE (reference sequence). V lost 3 bases and J lost 6; bases outside the gene matches: 8. CDR3 length: 15 amino acids. This chain's CDR3 is CASSSSSGTGDGYTF. CDR3 coding DNA: TGTGCCAGCAGCTCCTCTTCCGGGACAGGGGATGGCTACACCTTC.

This clonotype turned up a few times. The chain combines TRBV20-1 with TRBJ2-7, with 10 bases matching TRBD1. The CDR3 runs 14 residues. V lost 3 bases, J lost 3 bases, and 5 bases stayed unmatched. CDR1 and CDR2 (germline): DFQATT, SNEGSKA (reference sequence). This CDR3 reads CSARLTGGYYEQYF. The CDR3 DNA reads TGCAGTGCTAGGCTGACAGGGGGCTACTACGAGCAGTACTTC.

Note on this clonotype: A read error is likely, as this CDR3 ends without the conserved phenylalanine or tryptophan. For the CDR3, the DNA is TGCAGTGCTAGAGGCCACGGGACCGAATGGAAGACCCAGTACTCC. This translates into CSARGHGTEWKTQYS. This chain connects TRBV20-1 to TRBJ2-5; D may correspond to TRBD1 or TRBD2 (5 bases each). Deletions cut 1 base from V and 6 bases from J, with 18 bases between. The CDR3 contains 15 residues. Germline loops: CDR1 DFQATT, CDR2 SNEGSKA (reference sequence).

This clonotype was found many times. This chain uses TRBV4-1 with TRBJ2-1, with no clear D. Germline CDR1 MGHRA, CDR2 YSYEKL. The V end lost 1 base, the J end lost 7 bases, and 8 bases lay between the germline ends. This CDR3 comprises 13 residues. The CDR3 sequence is CASSQGLQNEQFF. In DNA, the CDR3 is TGCGCCAGCAGCCAAGGACTTCAAAATGAGCAGTTCTTC.

This clonotype was counted a few times. The chain joins TRBV3-1 to TRBJ2-1, with a weak D call TRBD2 (6 bases). The CDR3 runs to 16 residues. Germline CDR1 and CDR2: LGHDT and YNNKEL (reference sequence). V lost 1 base and J 2 bases, leaving 12 bases between the germline ends. The CDR3 sequence: CASSQVGGRAYNEQFF. CDR3 bases: TGTGCCAGCAGCCAAGTTGGGGGGAGAGCCTACAATGAGCAGTTCTTC.

V usage is TRBV7-9 and J usage is TRBJ2-1, with D perhaps matching TRBD2 (6 bases). V was cut by 5 bases and J by 13 bases, with 18 bases left in between. The CDR3 runs to 13 residues. Germline assignment: CDR1 SEHNR and CDR2 FQNEAQ (reference sequence). CDR3 nucleotides: TGTGCCAGCAGCCTCGGCACCCGGGACTTTCAGTTCTTC. Translated: CASSLGTRDFQFF.

The chain carries TRBV5-7 and TRBJ1-3; a weak D match, TRBD1 (6 bases). TRBV5-7 is an ORF; its function is uncertain. Trimming stripped 0 bases from V and 0 bases from J, with 13 bases between. This CDR3 has 17 residues. CDR3 sequence (DNA): TGTGCCAGCAGCTTGGGGGGGCCGAACCGCTCTGGAAACACCATATATTTT. It yields the protein CASSLGGPNRSGNTIYF.

This clonotype was observed many times. The V call is TRBV12-3 or TRBV12-4, the J call TRBJ1-4; TRBD1 is a possible D gene (6 bases). Trimming took off 7 bases at V and 1 base at J, with 7 bases between the two ends. The length of the CDR3 is 13 residues. The CDR3 here is CASTRGTNEKLFF. The CDR3 nucleotides are TGTGCCAGCACCAGGGGAACTAATGAAAAACTGTTTTTT.

This clonotype was observed many times. The CDR3: CASSLSVNTGELFF. CDR3 DNA sequence: TGTGCCAGCAGCTTAAGCGTAAACACCGGGGAGCTGTTTTTT. The chain links TRBV11-2 to TRBJ2-2, with D unresolved. V lost 2 bases, J lost 2 bases, and 6 bases lay in between. Germline-derived CDR1 and CDR2 are SGHAT and FQNNGV. This CDR3 region has 14 residues.

This clonotype came up many times. The rearrangement uses TRBV7-3 and TRBJ2-3; 9 bases align to TRBD2. J gave up 4 bases and V 4 bases, and 9 bases lay outside the gene matches. CDR3 size: 16 residues. The V gene's germline CDR1 is SGHTA and CDR2 FQGTGA. The CDR3 spells CASSSPSGIGADTQYF. Written as DNA, the CDR3 is TGTGCCAGCAGCTCTCCTAGCGGGATAGGAGCAGATACGCAGTATTTT.

The CDR3 coding sequence is TGTGCCAGCAGTGATAGCTGGGTAGCGGGAGTCTACACCGGGGAGCTGTTTTTT. Protein: CASSDSWVAGVYTGELFF. The chain links TRBV2 to TRBJ2-2, with TRBD2 identical over 9 bases. The CDR3 is made up of 18 amino acids. Germline V gene lookup returns CDR1 SNHLY and CDR2 FYNNEI. The V and J ends lost 3 bases and 3 bases, in that order; junction bases with no gene match: 11.

This clonotype occurred a few times. The CDR3, as DNA: TGCGCCAGCCGGGACACAAACACCGGGGAGCTGTTTTTT. Encoded protein: CASRDTNTGELFF. J is TRBJ2-2 and V is TRBV10-1, with a weak D call TRBD1 (6 bases). CDR1 and CDR2 from the germline V gene are WNHNN and SYGVQD (reference sequence). The length of the CDR3 is 13 residues. The germline V and J ends were trimmed by 8 bases and 2 bases, with 9 bases remaining between them.